The entry below describes one T cell receptor beta chain. Its antigen remains unknown. The sample originates from a study of shared clonotypes between healthy human individuals. The study, taken as a whole, reports: A reduction in generation probabilities was seen for non-shared clonotypes relative to those shared by all four donors. Incomplete sequencing of sorted subsets was indicated by rarefaction despite large depth.

Several immunoSEQ 96-well plates shared each subset's DNA, each plate a replicate. Data came from immunoSEQ multiplex PCR; TCRdb stores just in-frame clones and leaves some out. This sample has about 2 million clones, with roughly 95% found just once. The CDR3 totals 18 residues. Germline lookup yields CDR1 SGHRS and CDR2 YFSETQ. V lost 2 bases to trimming and J lost 3 bases; unmatched junction nucleotides: 15. Sequencing used naive CD4+ T cells sorted from blood. Subset of the sample: CD45RA+ positively selected. J is TRBJ1-2 and V is TRBV5-1; TRBD1 agrees at 8 bases. The clonotype comes from a young man in good health. CDR3 sequence (DNA): TGCGCCAGCAGCTTAGGGACAGGCCCCCCAACAAGGGACTATGGCTACACCTTC. Encoded protein: CASSLGTGPPTRDYGYTF.